The sequence of this TCR beta chain was determined in a study of blood T cell repertoires in COVID-19. With V trimmed by 5 bases and J by 4 bases, 21 bases remained unmatched. The germline gives CDR1 LNHDA, CDR2 SQIVND (reference sequence). The CDR3 is 20 amino acids. How the authors handled the data: The authors estimated nucleated cell counts from reference gene primer amplification. Assay: immunoSEQ multiplex PCR; the TCRdb copy retains only in-frame clones and omits some. The V and J calls and clone size were taken over from that table, and D and trimming were inferred from the DNA. The sample comprises around 20,000 clones, 70% to 85% of which are singletons, and roughly 5.5% rests with the top ten.

The V gene is TRBV19, the J gene TRBJ2-3; 10 bases map to TRBD2. The TCR comes from a human donor in a cohort sampled during active COVID-19. Source material: peripheral blood. The CDR3 protein is CASSVQRGLLAGVLSDTQYF. The DNA of the CDR3 is TGTGCCAGTAGTGTTCAGCGGGGCCTCCTAGCGGGAGTTCTTTCAGATACGCAGTATTTT.